The 24 T cell receptor beta chains reported below all come from one sample, sequenced in a study of radiotherapy plus CTLA-4 blockade in lung cancer. The assay was immunoSEQ multiplex PCR, and TCRdb's table has in-frame clones only and misses some. This table has 25,000 to 35,000 clones, 70% to 85% appearing once. The sample in question was peripheral blood, obtained from a patient treated with radiotherapy plus ipilimumab. Receptors originate from a human donor with non-small cell lung cancer who had stable disease on radiotherapy plus ipilimumab.

The chain employs TRBV11-2 and TRBJ1-5, with D unclear. The CDR3 has 13 residues. The germline V gene has CDR1 SGHAT and CDR2 FQNNGV. V was pared by 3 bases and J by 0 bases, with 3 bases between. The CDR3 reads CASSLGSNQPQHF. CDR3 DNA sequence: TGTGCCAGCAGCTTGGGTAGCAATCAGCCCCAGCATTTT.

The J gene is TRBJ1-1, the V gene TRBV6-5; D gene unclear. Germline-derived CDR1 and CDR2 are MNHEY and SVGAGI. V lost 2 bases and J lost 2, with 9 bases in between. The CDR3 is 14 residues long. CDR3 loop: CASSYLWGNTEAFF. CDR3 DNA sequence: TGTGCCAGCAGTTACCTCTGGGGAAACACTGAAGCTTTCTTT.

In this sample, this clone turned up once. The chain employs TRBV28 and TRBJ1-2, with D possibly matching TRBD1 (5 bases). Germline values: CDR1 MDHEN, CDR2 SYDVKM. V lost 7 bases and J lost 0, with 15 bases in between. The CDR3 totals 15 residues. The chain's CDR3 is CASTPGGWANYGYTF. The DNA of the CDR3 is TGTGCCAGCACCCCGGGGGGATGGGCTAACTATGGCTACACCTTC.

The gene calls are TRBV9 and TRBJ1-3; weak D call: TRBD1 (6 bases). The CDR3 sequence is 17 residues long. Germline V gene sequence: CDR1 SGDLS, CDR2 YYNGEE. V was trimmed by 3 bases and J by 0 bases, leaving 16 bases between them. The CDR3: CASSGTATRTSGNTIYF. The CDR3 DNA follows: TGTGCCAGCAGCGGGACAGCTACGAGAACCTCTGGAAACACCATATATTTT.

This sequence joins TRBV9 and TRBJ1-1, with TRBD1 matching 8 bases. V was pared by 4 bases and J by 6 bases, with 11 bases of the junction left unmatched. Germline values: CDR1 SGDLS, CDR2 YYNGEE. The CDR3 totals 15 residues. The CDR3 reads CASSRSPDRDAEAFF. CDR3 in DNA: TGTGCCAGCAGCCGGTCCCCGGACAGGGACGCTGAAGCTTTCTTT.

The chain combines TRBV27 with TRBJ1-6; tentatively, D is TRBD1 (6 bases). V dropped 7 bases and J dropped 0 bases, with 22 bases sitting between them. The V gene's germline CDR1 is MNHEY and CDR2 SMNVEV (reference sequence). This CDR3 has 19 amino acids. The CDR3 region has the DNA TGTGCCAGCACCCGGAGGGTTACAGGGACCAGCTCCTATAATTCACCCCTCCACTTT. It specifies CASTRRVTGTSSYNSPLHF.

The chain uses TRBV19 and TRBJ2-7, with 9 bases identical to TRBD1. Germline CDR1 LNHDA, CDR2 SQIVND (reference sequence). Trimming cost V 7 bases and J 12 bases; bases outside gene matches: 7. The CDR3 totals 11 residues. The chain's CDR3 is CASNTGGRLYF. CDR3 in DNA: TGTGCCAGTAATACAGGGGGCCGGCTGTACTTC.

This sequence joins TRBV7-3 and TRBJ2-1; the D gene is possibly TRBD2 (5 bases). V was pared by 1 base and J by 5 bases, with 12 bases between. The CDR3 runs 15 residues. Germline V CDR1 and CDR2: SGHTA, FQGTGA. CDR3 in amino acids: CASSLNSRGDNEQFF. The CDR3 nucleotides read TGTGCCAGCAGCTTAAATTCCCGGGGAGACAATGAGCAGTTCTTC. Filled out from reference TRBV7-3 and TRBJ2-1, the complete variable domain reads GAGVSQTPSNKVTEKGKYVELRCDPISGHTALYWYRQSLGQGPEFLIYFQGTGAADDSGLPNDRFFAVRPEGSVSTLKIQRTERGDSAVYLCASSLNSRGDNEQFFGPGTRLTVL.

The CDR3, as DNA: TGTGCCAGCAGCCGAAACTCTGGGGCCAACGTCCTGACTTTC. It codes for CASSRNSGANVLTF. The rearrangement uses TRBV6-5 and TRBJ2-6; no reliable D call. The CDR3 is 14 amino acids. The V end was cut by 6 bases, the J end by 0 bases, with 6 bases between. The V gene's germline CDR1 is MNHEY and CDR2 SVGAGI.

This clone was detected a few times. This chain joins TRBV7-2 and TRBJ2-3; 7 bases are a match to TRBD1. CDR3 size: 16 residues. V lost 5 bases and J lost 2; bases outside the gene matches: 10. Germline V gives CDR1 SGHTA, CDR2 FQGNSA. This CDR3 is CASSPSRQGSTDTQYF. The DNA of the CDR3 is TGTGCCAGCAGCCCAAGCCGACAGGGTTCCACAGATACGCAGTATTTT.

The chain has TRBV10-3 and TRBJ1-1; D unclear. The ends were cut back, 7 bases at V and 1 base at J, with 4 bases in the middle. Germline CDR1 ENHRY, CDR2 SYGVKD. This CDR3 comprises 11 residues. This CDR3 is CAIKENTEAFF. The CDR3 DNA is TGTGCCATCAAAGAGAACACTGAAGCTTTCTTT.

This clone was counted between two and nine times. V and J are TRBV14 and TRBJ1-6; D is unclear. Germline CDR1 reads SGHDN; CDR2 reads FVKESK. The CDR3 is 17 amino acids. V lost 4 bases and J 0 bases, leaving 13 bases between the germline ends. The CDR3 loop reads CASSRRTASSYNSPLHF. The CDR3 coding sequence is TGTGCCAGCAGCCGCAGGACGGCCAGCTCCTATAATTCACCCCTCCACTTT.

The rearrangement joins TRBV28 to TRBJ2-7; D is possibly TRBD1 (6 bases). Trimming took off 5 bases at V and 5 bases at J, with 22 bases between the two ends. Germline V CDR1 and CDR2: MDHEN, SYDVKM. CDR3 size: 16 residues. The CDR3 reads CASSPISPLQGHEQYV. CDR3 sequence (DNA): TGTGCCAGCAGTCCGATAAGCCCTCTACAGGGTCACGAGCAGTACGTC.

This chain joins TRBV6-5 and TRBJ1-2, with D possibly being TRBD1 (5 bases). Trimming left V 2 bases short and J 12 bases short, with 22 bases between. Germline lookup yields CDR1 MNHEY and CDR2 SVGAGI. The CDR3 has 15 residues. CDR3 sequence: CASSYPGGVGGGHTF. CDR3 nucleotides: TGTGCCAGCAGTTACCCCGGGGGGGTTGGTGGCGGCCACACCTTC.

The CDR3 DNA follows: TGTGCCAGCAGTTACCCAACAGGGGGCACCGGGGAGCTGTTTTTT. This gives the protein CASSYPTGGTGELFF. J is TRBJ2-2 and V is TRBV6-5; TRBD1 agrees at 8 bases. This CDR3 has 15 amino acids. Germline trimming cut 2 bases from V and 4 bases from J; bases unmatched to any gene: 3. The germline V gene encodes CDR1 MNHEY and CDR2 SVGAGI.

CDR3 sequence (DNA): TGCGCCAGCAGCCAAGAAGGGTCCAGAGATTCACCCCTCCACTTT. Translated, it gives CASSQEGSRDSPLHF. The rearrangement uses TRBV4-1 and TRBJ1-6; D not certain. The CDR3 totals 15 residues. Trimming removed 0 bases at V and 8 bases at J, with 11 bases between. The V gene's germline CDR1 is MGHRA and CDR2 YSYEKL.

This chain uses TRBV11-2 with TRBJ2-7; D gene unclear. Germline V gene sequence: CDR1 SGHAT, CDR2 FQNNGV. V lost 5 bases and J 3 bases, leaving 23 bases between the germline ends. The CDR3 is 17 amino acids. The CDR3 reads CASSPEVWQAPYYEQYV. The DNA of the CDR3 is TGTGCCAGCAGCCCAGAGGTCTGGCAGGCCCCTTACTACGAGCAGTACGTC.

The chain uses TRBV27 and TRBJ2-3; 8 bases match TRBD1. The junction had 6 bases not matched to a gene; V was cut back by 7 bases and J by 3 bases. The CDR3 totals 14 residues. Germline CDR1 MNHEY, CDR2 SMNVEV (reference sequence). DNA of the CDR3: TGTGCCAGCAATCGGGACAGGACTACAGATACGCAGTATTTT. This gives the protein CASNRDRTTDTQYF.

The chain employs TRBV19 and TRBJ1-5; D gene unclear. The CDR3 sequence is 14 residues long. V was pared by 6 bases and J by 7 bases, with 16 bases between. The germline gives CDR1 LNHDA, CDR2 SQIVND (reference sequence). CDR3 protein: CASRFARRWQPQHF. The CDR3 bases are TGTGCCAGTAGATTCGCCAGGCGGTGGCAGCCCCAGCATTTT.

The J gene is TRBJ1-3, the V gene TRBV19, with D perhaps TRBD1 (6 bases). This CDR3 contains 15 residues. The germline V and J ends were trimmed by 7 bases and 2 bases, with 15 bases remaining between them. Germline CDR1 reads LNHDA; CDR2 reads SQIVND (reference sequence). Here the CDR3 reads CASTLAGVAGNTIYF. The CDR3 nucleotides are TGTGCCAGTACGTTGGCAGGGGTGGCTGGAAACACCATATATTTT.

The V call is TRBV19, the J call TRBJ1-3; perhaps TRBD1 as D (5 bases). Per germline, CDR1 LNHDA and CDR2 SQIVND (reference sequence). The CDR3 length is 14 residues. Trimming took 5 bases from V and 0 from J, leaving 8 bases between them. CDR3 sequence (DNA): TGTGCCAGTAGTCAACAGGTCTCTGGAAACACCATATATTTT. It specifies CASSQQVSGNTIYF.

This clone showed up just a few times. This chain links TRBV10-2 with TRBJ1-4, with 7 bases lining up with TRBD1. Germline CDR1 WSHSY, CDR2 SAAADI. This CDR3 contains 13 residues. Trimming took 10 bases from V and 1 from J; bases not matched to a gene: 3. DNA of the CDR3: TGCGCCACTCGGACAGGAACTAATGAAAAACTGTTTTTT. The encoded protein is CATRTGTNEKLFF.

The rearrangement uses TRBV28 and TRBJ1-1, with 9 positions matching TRBD1. The trim removed 4 bases at V and 5 bases at J, leaving 8 bases unmatched. This CDR3 region has 15 residues. Germline V gene data show CDR1 as MDHEN and CDR2 as SYDVKM. CDR3 nucleotides: TGTGCCAGCAGTTGGGACAGGGCAACTGTAACTGAAGCTTTCTTT. It encodes CASSWDRATVTEAFF.

The V call is TRBV6-5, the J call TRBJ2-3; no clear D gene. The germline CDR1 and CDR2 sequences are MNHEY and SVGAGI. V was trimmed by 2 bases and J by 0 bases, leaving 12 bases between them. The CDR3 runs 16 residues. The CDR3 spells CASSYLPGISTDTQYF. Written as DNA, the CDR3 is TGTGCCAGCAGTTACCTCCCTGGGATTAGCACAGATACGCAGTATTTT.